This TCR beta chain was observed in a study of OX40 agonist ivuxolimab in advanced cancers. Study-wide background: Cohort: about 80% men, mean age approximately 64, aged about 23 to 79. Anti-PD-1, anti-PD-L1 or anti-CTLA-4 therapy given earlier was allowed, and roughly 38% had some.

Prior autoimmune disease or systemic immunosuppression barred patients. Study-level results: Among T cells, CD8+ cells averaged more expanded clones than CD4+ cells.

Germline CDR1 is SGHRS and CDR2 is YFSETQ. V lost 4 bases, J lost 4 bases, and 17 bases lay in between. The CDR3 loop spans 15 amino acids. As for this clone: Its antigen is currently unknown.

TCRdb keeps only in-frame clones here, not all; method: immunoSEQ multiplex PCR. The sample consists of under 80,000 clones, 65% to 85% of them appearing once. This TCR came from an adult with an advanced solid tumor such as melanoma, head and neck, liver or kidney cancer. The specimen comprised CD4+ or CD8+ T cells sorted from blood, sampled in a trial of the OX40 agonist ivuxolimab. The chain carries TRBV5-1 and TRBJ2-5; D gene unclear. The CDR3 spells CASSLGYRNGETQYF. CDR3 sequence (DNA): TGCGCCAGCAGCCTCGGATACCGGAATGGAGAGACCCAGTACTTC.